This passage covers 11 T cell receptor beta chains from one sample sequenced in a study of blood T cell repertoires in COVID-19. Assay: immunoSEQ multiplex PCR; the TCRdb copy retains only in-frame clones and omits some. Of 250,000 to 350,000 clones in the sample, roughly 89% were seen once. The sequenced sample consisted of peripheral blood. The source is a man under 40 with acute or convalescent COVID-19.

This chain joins TRBV30 and TRBJ2-3, with 8 bases lining up with TRBD1. Germline lookup yields CDR1 GTSNPN and CDR2 SVGIG (reference sequence). Losses at the gene ends were 0 bases for V and 3 bases for J; bases not matched to a gene: 5. CDR3 length equals 15 residues. The CDR3 here is CAWSVRTGKTDTQYF. CDR3 sequence (DNA): TGTGCCTGGAGTGTACGGACAGGGAAAACAGATACGCAGTATTTT.

The chain links TRBV6-5 to TRBJ1-1; the D gene is possibly TRBD1 (5 bases). The CDR3 extends over 13 amino acids. CDR1 is MNHEY and CDR2 is SVGAGI in the germline V gene. The germline V and J ends were trimmed by 10 bases and 3 bases, with 15 bases remaining between them. The CDR3 sequence is CAIRREGDTEAFF. CDR3 DNA sequence: TGTGCCATCAGGCGGGAAGGGGACACTGAAGCTTTCTTT.

V gene TRBV2 combines with J gene TRBJ1-4; D remains unclear. The germline V gene has CDR1 SNHLY and CDR2 FYNNEI. The CDR3 has 11 amino acids. Deletions cut 11 bases from V and 4 bases from J, with 8 bases between. The CDR3 DNA reads TGTGCCTCCACGGTTAATGAAAAACTGTTTTTT. Translating gives CASTVNEKLFF.

This clone was observed a single time. The chain combines TRBV28 with TRBJ2-7, with TRBD1 matching over 7 bases. The CDR3 runs to 12 residues. The trim removed 9 bases at V and 4 bases at J, leaving 6 bases unmatched. Per germline, CDR1 MDHEN and CDR2 SYDVKM. The CDR3 sequence is CASRQGSYEQYF. The DNA of the CDR3 is TGTGCCAGTCGACAGGGTAGTTACGAGCAGTACTTC.

V gene TRBV4-1 combines with J gene TRBJ2-3; possible D gene TRBD2, 7 bases. Germline V CDR1 and CDR2: MGHRA, YSYEKL. The CDR3 is 17 amino acids. V shed 0 bases and J shed 3 bases, with 16 bases lying between them. CDR3 sequence (DNA): TGCGCCAGCAGCCAAGAGACTTCGGGGGGCCCTACAGATACGCAGTATTTT. Amino acid sequence: CASSQETSGGPTDTQYF.

The chain has TRBV27 and TRBJ1-2; 8 bases are a match to TRBD1. CDR3 length equals 12 residues. The germline V gene has CDR1 MNHEY and CDR2 SMNVEV (reference sequence). J was trimmed by 7 bases and V by 6 bases; bases with no gene match: 4. The CDR3 DNA reads as TGTGCCAGCAGCAGGGACAGGAGTGGCTACACCTTC. This codes for CASSRDRSGYTF.

Written as DNA, the CDR3 is TGTGCCAGCAGCTTACTACCGACAGGGTCCTCTGGAAACACCATATATTTT. Encoded protein: CASSLLPTGSSGNTIYF. The chain couples TRBV7-3 to TRBJ1-3, with 7 bases fitting TRBD1. The CDR3 consists of 17 residues. The trim removed 2 bases at V and 0 bases at J, leaving 7 bases unmatched. In germline, CDR1 is SGHTA, CDR2 FQGTGA.

The chain joins TRBV28 to TRBJ2-5, with 8 nucleotides matching TRBD2. Unmatched junction bases numbered 20, after V lost 7 bases and J lost 4 bases. CDR1 and CDR2 from the germline V gene are MDHEN and SYDVKM. The CDR3 consists of 18 residues. CDR3 loop: CASTGRGLRRGGRETQYF. As DNA, the CDR3 is TGTGCCAGCACCGGAAGGGGTCTCCGCCGGGGGGGTCGAGAGACCCAGTACTTC. The full variable domain, rest sourced from reference TRBV28 and TRBJ2-5, is DVKVTQSSRYLVKRTGEKVFLECVQDMDHENMFWYRQDPGLGLRLIYFSYDVKMKEKGDIPEGYSVSREKKERFSLILESASTNQTSMYLCASTGRGLRRGGRETQYFGPGTRLLVL.

As concerns this clone: In the same sample, other DNA sequences code for this CDR3. The DNA for the CDR3 is TGTGCCAGCAGTTTCCAGGAGAACACTGAAGCTTTCTTT. It yields the protein CASSFQENTEAFF. This rearrangement joins TRBV27 to TRBJ1-1; D is unclear. This CDR3 has 13 residues. Looked up from germline, CDR1 is MNHEY and CDR2 is SMNVEV (reference sequence). Deletions cut 3 bases from V and 1 base from J, with 6 bases between.

The rearrangement joins TRBV6-7 to TRBJ2-2; 8 bases are a match to TRBD2. TRBV6-7 is placed among ORFs of uncertain function. V trimming: 7 bases; J trimming: 5 bases; junction bases outside the gene matches: 9. The CDR3 is 15 amino acids. This chain's CDR3 is CASNRREDKTGELFF. DNA for the CDR3: TGTGCCAGCAATCGGCGGGAGGATAAGACCGGGGAGCTGTTTTTT.

The chain is built from TRBV5-1 and TRBJ2-5; 10 bases align to TRBD2. Trimming at V came to 0 bases and at J to 1 base, leaving 3 bases not matched to a gene. Germline-derived CDR1 and CDR2 are SGHRS and YFSETQ. The CDR3 sequence is 16 residues long. The CDR3 region is CASSLGLAGVQETQYF. The CDR3 nucleotides read TGCGCCAGCAGCTTGGGGCTAGCGGGGGTCCAAGAGACCCAGTACTTC.